This T cell receptor (beta chain) was recorded in a study of blood T cells in healthy people across ages. Trimming took off 8 bases at V and 0 bases at J, with 7 bases between the two ends. Germline V gives CDR1 KGHDR, CDR2 SFDVKD. The CDR3 covers 13 residues. Broader study findings: Changes seen in expanded clonotypes were possibly confounded by donor CMV status left unknown.

Turning to this clonotype: Its target is unknown.

There were at least 5.5 micrograms of total RNA extracted from every sample. Using a J-beta primer mix together with a sample-barcoded 5' primer, a second PCR was run for roughly 6 to 11 cycles. Each of the cDNA molecules was tagged by a template-switch adaptor with 12 random nucleotides. Each sample provided no less than 2.5 million CDR3-containing paired-end reads. TCRdb fed the 5' RACE reads into MiXCR, producing one record per CDR3 protein. This sample has about 2 million distinct CDR3 sequences, with around 50% found just once. The receptor's source is a woman in her forties in good health. Input material: blood. This chain connects TRBV24-1 to TRBJ1-5; D call uncertain. The CDR3 DNA is TGTGCCACCAATGAAGGTAGCAATCAGCCCCAGCATTTT. It is translated as CATNEGSNQPQHF.